The 30 T cell receptor beta chains presented below share a single source sample, sequenced in a study of blood T cell repertoires in COVID-19. Clones were sequenced by immunoSEQ multiplex PCR, and TCRdb holds only the in-frame ones, with some missing. The sample yields under 300,000 clones, about four fifths seen once. The sequenced sample consisted of peripheral blood. The origin of the receptors is a man aged 30 to 39 who had recovered from COVID-19.

The chain couples TRBV10-2 to TRBJ1-1; 7 nucleotides agree with TRBD1. The CDR3 runs to 16 residues. Trimming took 3 bases from V and 0 from J; bases not matched to a gene: 7. The germline V gene has CDR1 WSHSY and CDR2 SAAADI. CDR3 sequence reads: CASSDLSGGLNTEAFF. The CDR3 coding sequence is TGCGCCAGCAGTGACCTCTCAGGGGGGCTGAACACTGAAGCTTTCTTT.

The chain uses TRBV11-2 and TRBJ1-2, with D possibly TRBD1 on 5 matching bases. Germline CDR1 and CDR2: SGHAT and FQNNGV. V lost 5 bases and J lost 8, with 24 bases in between. This CDR3 comprises 16 residues. CDR3 residues: CASSPSWGEGSRGYTF. The CDR3 nucleotides read TGTGCCAGCAGCCCTTCCTGGGGGGAGGGGTCCCGGGGCTACACCTTC.

The V gene is TRBV7-2, the J gene TRBJ2-7, with D maybe TRBD2 (5 bases). Germline V CDR1 and CDR2: SGHTA, FQGNSA. Trimming removed 2 bases at V and 3 bases at J, with 14 bases between. The CDR3 is made up of 15 amino acids. CDR3 coding DNA: TGTGCCAGCAGCTTATTTGGAGGATTTGGCTACGAGCAGTACTTC. Protein: CASSLFGGFGYEQYF. Variable domain in full (rest from reference TRBV7-2 and TRBJ2-7): GAGVSQSPSNKVTEKGKDVELRCDPISGHTALYWYRQSLGQGLEFLIYFQGNSAPDKSGLPSDRFSAERTGGSVSTLTIQRTQQEDSAVYLCASSLFGGFGYEQYFGPGTRLTVT.

The rearrangement joins TRBV2 to TRBJ2-4; TRBD1 might be the D (6 bases). The ends were cut back, 7 bases at V and 6 bases at J, with 7 bases in the middle. CDR1 is SNHLY and CDR2 is FYNNEI in the germline V gene. The CDR3 has 11 amino acids. The CDR3 nucleotides are TGTGCCAGCAAGGACAGAAACATTCAGTACTTC. Protein sequence: CASKDRNIQYF.

The CDR3 DNA reads as TGTGCCAGCAGCTTAGCCGGGTGGGGCACACAAGAGACCCAGTACTTC. Residues: CASSLAGWGTQETQYF. The J gene is TRBJ2-5, the V gene TRBV11-2, with a possible D match to TRBD1 (5 bases). Germline V gene sequence: CDR1 SGHAT, CDR2 FQNNGV. The CDR3 runs to 16 residues. V was shortened by 1 base and J by 2 bases, with 14 bases between the two germline ends.

On this clone itself: At the DNA level, this CDR3 is encoded by other sequences in the same sample as well. This chain joins TRBV5-1 and TRBJ2-5; TRBD1 matches 10 bases. J lost 5 bases, V lost 4 bases, and 5 bases had no gene match. Per germline, CDR1 SGHRS and CDR2 YFSETQ. This CDR3 comprises 14 residues. DNA for the CDR3: TGCGCCAGCAGCCTGGGACAGGGGAGGGAGACCCAGTACTTC. Translation gives CASSLGQGRETQYF.

This chain connects TRBV5-4 to TRBJ1-4; no clear D. The CDR3 length is 14 residues. V was pared by 0 bases and J by 3 bases, with 6 bases between. Per the germline V gene, CDR1 is SGHNT and CDR2 is YYREEE (reference sequence). The CDR3 DNA sequence: TGTGCCAGCAGCTTGGCGGGAGCTAATGAAAAACTGTTTTTT. Protein: CASSLAGANEKLFF.

This clone appeared a single time. V gene TRBV28 combines with J gene TRBJ2-1; 12 positions agree with TRBD2. The junction had 10 bases not matched to a gene; V was cut back by 1 base and J by 15 bases. CDR3 length equals 15 residues. Germline V gives CDR1 MDHEN, CDR2 SYDVKM. The CDR3 DNA follows: TGTGCCAGCAGTTTATCGTCCGGACTAGCGGGGTCTTGGTTCTTC. Encoded protein: CASSLSSGLAGSWFF.

The rearrangement uses TRBV11-1 and TRBJ1-6, with TRBD1 matching over 7 bases. The J segment lost 6 bases and the V segment lost 1 base, leaving 0 bases of the junction unmatched. The CDR3 has 14 amino acids. Germline lookup yields CDR1 SGHAT and CDR2 FQDESV (reference sequence). The CDR3 region has the DNA TGTGCCAGCAGCTTAGACAGGGGTAATTCACCCCTCCACTTT. Translating gives CASSLDRGNSPLHF.

This chain links TRBV4-1 with TRBJ1-2; TRBD1 matches 10 bases. The CDR3 length is 15 residues. Germline CDR1 is MGHRA and CDR2 is YSYEKL. V gave up 6 bases and J gave up 6 bases; unmatched junction bases: 10. The CDR3 bases are TGCGCCAGCAGTTTTCGGGACAGGGGAGGGGATGGCTACACCTTC. This codes for CASSFRDRGGDGYTF.

The chain employs TRBV28 and TRBJ1-2; D is uncertain. The V end lost 10 bases, the J end lost 2 bases, and 17 bases lay between the germline ends. Germline V gene sequence: CDR1 MDHEN, CDR2 SYDVKM. The CDR3 runs 14 residues. DNA for the CDR3: TGTGCCACCGAGGGATTACAGATGAACTATGGCTACACCTTC. As protein: CATEGLQMNYGYTF.

The V and J genes are TRBV5-4 and TRBJ2-2; D is ambiguous. The V end was cut by 2 bases, the J end by 7 bases, with 3 bases between. CDR1 SGHNT and CDR2 YYREEE come from the germline V gene (reference sequence). This CDR3 contains 11 residues. CDR3 nucleotide sequence: TGTGCCAGCAGCTTCGGCGGGGAGCTGTTTTTT. It specifies CASSFGGELFF.

The chain uses TRBV28 and TRBJ2-3, with TRBD1 matching 7 bases. CDR3 length equals 14 residues. The germline V gene has CDR1 MDHEN and CDR2 SYDVKM. Trimming took 11 bases from V and 2 from J; bases not matched to a gene: 10. CDR3 sequence (DNA): TGTGCCTCAAGGGACAGATTAATCACAGATACGCAGTATTTT. Encoded protein: CASRDRLITDTQYF.

This clone was seen once. The chain is built from TRBV25-1 and TRBJ2-2; D ambiguous. Trimming cost V 3 bases and J 3 bases, with 8 bases left between them. The CDR3 loop spans 14 amino acids. CDR1 and CDR2 from the germline V gene are MGHDK and SYGVNS. The DNA for the CDR3 is TGTGCCAGCAGTGATACCCCGGACACCGGGGAGCTGTTTTTT. Amino acid sequence: CASSDTPDTGELFF.

This sequence joins TRBV4-1 and TRBJ1-3; no firm D call. CDR1 and CDR2 (germline): MGHRA, YSYEKL. V was trimmed by 1 base and J by 0 bases, leaving 7 bases between them. The CDR3 has 15 amino acids. The CDR3 reads CASSQGEYSGNTIYF. CDR3 in DNA: TGCGCCAGCAGCCAAGGGGAGTACTCTGGAAACACCATATATTTT.

The chain carries TRBV28 and TRBJ2-5; D is ambiguous. V lost 6 bases to trimming and J lost 4 bases, with 18 bases between them. The CDR3 has 15 amino acids. Germline assignment: CDR1 MDHEN and CDR2 SYDVKM. The CDR3 sequence is CASRQLLRRGETQYF. In DNA, the CDR3 is TGTGCCAGCAGACAACTACTCCGCCGAGGAGAGACCCAGTACTTC.

This clone appeared once. The rearrangement joins TRBV10-2 to TRBJ2-7; a weak D match, TRBD2 (6 bases). V was pared by 7 bases and J by 2 bases, with 15 bases between. Germline V gene sequence: CDR1 WSHSY, CDR2 SAAADI. The CDR3 totals 14 residues. The CDR3 coding sequence is TGCGCCAGCAAATCAGGGAGGACGGCCTACGAGCAGTACGTC. Protein product: CASKSGRTAYEQYV.

This clone was counted a few times. The chain recombines TRBV7-2 with TRBJ2-7; maybe TRBD2 (6 bases). The CDR3 spans 14 residues. V gave up 3 bases and J gave up 0 bases, with 9 bases separating them. Germline CDR1 and CDR2: SGHTA and FQGNSA. The CDR3 nucleotides are TGTGCCAGCAGCTTGGCGGGAAGCTCCTACGAGCAGTACGTC. Its translation: CASSLAGSSYEQYV.

This clone was observed once. The gene calls are TRBV7-9 and TRBJ2-5; no definite D call. The CDR3 contains 14 residues. The V gene lost 1 base and the J gene lost 3 bases, with 9 bases spanning the gap. Germline CDR1 reads SEHNR; CDR2 reads FQNEAQ (reference sequence). The CDR3 region has the DNA TGTGCCAGCAGCTTAGAGACAACCAAAGAGACCCAGTACTTC. This translates into CASSLETTKETQYF.

CDR3 in amino acids: CATRQVIADTQYF. CDR3 nucleotides: TGTGCCACCCGCCAGGTTATCGCAGATACGCAGTATTTT. The chain has TRBV5-4 and TRBJ2-3; D remains unclear. V dropped 9 bases and J dropped 4 bases, with 15 bases sitting between them. CDR1 and CDR2 (germline): SGHNT, YYREEE (reference sequence). This CDR3 spans 13 amino acids.

This clone appeared a few times. The V call is TRBV27, the J call TRBJ1-6; 7 bases align to TRBD1. Germline CDR1 and CDR2: MNHEY and SMNVEV (reference sequence). The CDR3 is 14 residues long. V lost 6 bases and J lost 7; bases outside the gene matches: 6. The CDR3 sequence: CASRSGTENSPLHF. The CDR3 DNA follows: TGTGCCAGCAGGTCCGGGACAGAGAATTCACCCCTCCACTTT.

The V call is TRBV5-1, the J call TRBJ2-1; 7 bases line up with TRBD1. The V and J ends lost 4 bases and 5 bases, in that order; junction bases with no gene match: 6. The CDR3 runs 14 residues. Germline V CDR1 and CDR2: SGHRS, YFSETQ. The CDR3: CASSPEGQNNEQFF. The CDR3 bases are TGCGCCAGCAGCCCAGAGGGACAGAACAATGAGCAGTTCTTC. Based on the CDR3 plus reference TRBV5-1 and TRBJ2-1, the full variable domain is KAGVTQTPRYLIKTRGQQVTLSCSPISGHRSVSWYQQTPGQGLQFLFEYFSETQRNKGNFPGRFSGRQFSNSRSEMNVSTLELGDSALYLCASSPEGQNNEQFFGPGTRLTVL.

In DNA form, the CDR3 reads TGTGCCAGCAATCCCCCGGGACAGTTTACTGAAGCTTTCTTT. It codes for CASNPPGQFTEAFF. The rearrangement joins TRBV6-5 to TRBJ1-1; TRBD1 matches at 7 bases. The germline CDR1 and CDR2 sequences are MNHEY and SVGAGI. The CDR3 has 14 amino acids. V lost 7 bases and J lost 5; bases outside the gene matches: 10.

The chain is built from TRBV5-4 and TRBJ1-6, with 9 positions matching TRBD1. V shed 4 bases, J shed 5 bases, and the junction held 4 bases outside the gene matches. Germline loops: CDR1 SGHNT, CDR2 YYREEE (reference sequence). This CDR3 region has 15 residues. The CDR3 DNA sequence: TGTGCCAGCAGCGAAACAGGGGGCAATAATTCACCCCTCCACTTT. It yields the protein CASSETGGNNSPLHF.

The chain couples TRBV9 to TRBJ1-2; D is possibly TRBD1 (5 bases). This CDR3 has 15 amino acids. Trimming removed 7 bases at V and 4 bases at J, with 20 bases between. From germline, CDR1 is SGDLS and CDR2 YYNGEE. CDR3 sequence: CASSPGGKLVYGYTF. Written as DNA, the CDR3 is TGTGCCAGCTCACCGGGGGGGAAGTTGGTCTATGGCTACACCTTC.

The chain employs TRBV9 and TRBJ2-1, with TRBD2 matching 8 bases. CDR3 length: 15 amino acids. The germline gives CDR1 SGDLS, CDR2 YYNGEE. V shed 1 base and J 6 bases; nucleotides not matched to a gene: 6. In DNA form, the CDR3 reads TGTGCCAGCAGCGTAAAACCGGGACTAGGCAATGAGCAGTTCTTC. Translated, it gives CASSVKPGLGNEQFF. Combining the CDR3 with reference TRBV9 and TRBJ2-1 gives the whole variable domain DSGVTQTPKHLITATGQRVTLRCSPRSGDLSVYWYQQSLDQGLQFLIQYYNGEERAKGNILERFSAQQFPDLHSELNLSSLELGDSALYFCASSVKPGLGNEQFFGPGTRLTVL.

The sample holds a few counts of this clone. J is TRBJ1-1 and V is TRBV18, with TRBD1 matching 7 bases. V lost 3 bases, J lost 6 bases, and 16 bases stayed unmatched. The CDR3 loop spans 17 amino acids. CDR1 and CDR2 from the germline V gene are KGHSH and LQKENI. The CDR3 DNA reads TGTGCCAGCTCACCGCGGGACAGACTACGAGAAGGTCCTGAAGCTTTCTTT. It yields the protein CASSPRDRLREGPEAFF.

The V gene is TRBV25-1, the J gene TRBJ2-3; no reliable D call. The germline CDR1 and CDR2 sequences are MGHDK and SYGVNS. The CDR3 spans 13 residues. V was trimmed by 5 bases and J by 1 base, leaving 7 bases between them. The CDR3 DNA reads TGTGCCAGCAGTAGCATGGGCACAGATACGCAGTATTTT. Encoded protein: CASSSMGTDTQYF.

J is TRBJ2-1 and V is TRBV9; D call uncertain. Between the trimmed V and J ends, which lost 4 bases and 9 bases, there was a span of 11 bases. The CDR3 contains 12 residues. From germline, CDR1 is SGDLS and CDR2 YYNGEE. CDR3 residues: CASSITGGEQFF. CDR3 in DNA: TGTGCCAGCAGCATCACCGGTGGTGAGCAGTTCTTC.

V gene TRBV19 combines with J gene TRBJ2-7; weak D call: TRBD1 (6 bases). Germline assignment: CDR1 LNHDA and CDR2 SQIVND (reference sequence). The CDR3 totals 15 residues. The V and J ends lost 9 bases and 3 bases respectively, with 21 bases between them. The CDR3 sequence: CASRSPQGPSYEQYF. CDR3 sequence (DNA): TGTGCCAGCAGATCTCCACAGGGTCCCAGCTACGAGCAGTACTTC.